These 14 T cell receptor beta chains were all obtained from the same sample, sequenced in a study of blood T cell repertoires in COVID-19. Clones were sequenced by immunoSEQ multiplex PCR, and TCRdb holds only the in-frame ones, with some missing. The table lists tens of thousands of clones, approximately 88% of them singletons. Sequenced sample: peripheral blood. These receptors originate from an older woman with acute or convalescent COVID-19.

The rearrangement joins TRBV5-1 to TRBJ1-5; D not certain. Germline CDR1 is SGHRS and CDR2 is YFSETQ. Trimming removed 0 bases at V and 4 bases at J, with 8 bases between. The CDR3 runs to 14 residues. In nucleotides, the CDR3 is TGCGCCAGCAGCTTGGAGGTCGGGAATCAGCCCCAGCATTTT. Protein: CASSLEVGNQPQHF.

The V and J genes are TRBV4-3 and TRBJ1-1; 11 bases match TRBD1. The germline V gene has CDR1 LGHNA and CDR2 YSLEER. This CDR3 contains 16 residues. Trimming removed 3 bases from V and 6 bases from J; junction bases left unmatched: 9. CDR3 protein: CASSQAPGDRGAEAFF. In DNA form, the CDR3 reads TGCGCCAGCAGCCAGGCGCCCGGGGACAGGGGGGCTGAAGCTTTCTTT.

This clone was seen only once. The J gene is TRBJ2-1, the V gene TRBV5-6; D gene unclear. Trimming removed 5 bases at V and 3 bases at J, with 9 bases between. This CDR3 is built from 13 residues. CDR1 SGHDT and CDR2 YYEEEE come from the germline V gene. CDR3 loop: CASSYLGYNEQFF. CDR3 bases: TGTGCCAGCAGTTATCTAGGCTACAATGAGCAGTTCTTC.

The chain employs TRBV2 and TRBJ2-7, with 7 bases lining up with TRBD2. CDR3 size: 14 residues. The germline V gene has CDR1 SNHLY and CDR2 FYNNEI. V gave up 7 bases and J gave up 2 bases; unmatched junction bases: 8. The CDR3 is CASNGGVLAYEQYV. The CDR3 DNA reads TGTGCCAGCAATGGGGGGGTCTTAGCCTACGAGCAGTACGTC.

The rearrangement joins TRBV18 to TRBJ2-1; the match to TRBD2 covers 11 bases. This CDR3 contains 15 residues. J was trimmed by 2 bases and V by 4 bases; bases with no gene match: 1. CDR1 and CDR2 (germline): KGHSH, LQKENI. The CDR3 reads CASSQTSGTYNEQFF. The CDR3 coding sequence is TGTGCCAGCTCACAGACTAGCGGGACCTACAATGAGCAGTTCTTC.

The rearrangement uses TRBV25-1 and TRBJ2-3, with D possibly being TRBD1 (6 bases). Per germline, CDR1 MGHDK and CDR2 SYGVNS. This CDR3 has 15 residues. Trimming took off 3 bases at V and 0 bases at J, with 10 bases between the two ends. CDR3 sequence reads: CASSEYRASTDTQYF. DNA for the CDR3: TGTGCCAGCAGTGAGTACAGGGCTAGCACAGATACGCAGTATTTT.

The V call is TRBV29-1, the J call TRBJ2-3; possible D gene TRBD2, 6 bases. The germline V gene encodes CDR1 SQVTM and CDR2 ANQGSEA. The CDR3 is made up of 14 amino acids. Trimming stripped 3 bases from V and 4 bases from J, with 14 bases between. The CDR3 is CSVDNGSGSDTQYF. In nucleotides, the CDR3 is TGCAGCGTTGATAACGGTAGCGGATCAGATACGCAGTATTTT.

Only one count was recorded for this clone. This chain connects TRBV10-3 to TRBJ2-3; no reliable D call. Germline values: CDR1 ENHRY, CDR2 SYGVKD. The CDR3 consists of 11 residues. The V gene lost 4 bases and the J gene lost 5 bases, with 4 bases spanning the gap. In DNA, the CDR3 is TGTGCCATCAGTGCCCTAGATACGCAGTATTTT. This codes for CAISALDTQYF.

The genes are TRBV7-9 and TRBJ1-5; 9 positions agree with TRBD1. Germline values: CDR1 SEHNR, CDR2 FQNEAQ (reference sequence). The CDR3 is 16 residues long. V was clipped by 5 bases and J by 10 bases; unmatched bases: 15. CDR3 in amino acids: CASSLAWWTGESPQHF. Written as DNA, the CDR3 is TGTGCCAGCAGCCTCGCGTGGTGGACAGGGGAGTCTCCCCAGCATTTT. Complete variable domain (other parts from reference TRBV7-9 and TRBJ1-5): DTGVSQNPRHKITKRGQNVTFRCDPISEHNRLYWYRQTLGQGPEFLTYFQNEAQLEKSRLLSDRFSAERPKGSFSTLEIQRTEQGDSAMYLCASSLAWWTGESPQHFGDGTRLSIL.

The chain has TRBV7-9 and TRBJ2-7; D possibly corresponds to TRBD2 (5 bases). This CDR3 has 15 amino acids. Per germline, CDR1 SEHNR and CDR2 FQNEAQ (reference sequence). Trimming stripped 0 bases from V and 1 base from J, with 10 bases between. In DNA form, the CDR3 reads TGTGCCAGCAGCTTAGCACTCGGCGGGTCCTACGAGCAGTACGTC. Translating gives CASSLALGGSYEQYV.

The rearrangement joins TRBV11-3 to TRBJ2-5, with TRBD2 identical over 7 bases. Germline V CDR1 and CDR2: SGHNT, YENEEA. The CDR3 loop spans 15 amino acids. The V and J ends lost 2 bases and 2 bases, in that order; junction bases with no gene match: 5. CDR3 region: CASSLSWGGQETQYF. The CDR3 DNA follows: TGTGCCAGCAGCTTAAGCTGGGGAGGGCAAGAGACCCAGTACTTC.

V gene TRBV7-2 combines with J gene TRBJ1-4; 7 bases fit TRBD1. V shed 1 base and J 3 bases; nucleotides not matched to a gene: 5. Germline V gives CDR1 SGHTA, CDR2 FQGNSA. This CDR3 has 16 amino acids. As DNA, the CDR3 is TGTGCCAGCAGCTTAGGGTCAGGGACAGCTAATGAAAAACTGTTTTTT. Protein sequence: CASSLGSGTANEKLFF.

The chain couples TRBV7-2 to TRBJ2-1; the match to TRBD2 covers 10 bases. The CDR3 loop spans 15 amino acids. Germline V lookup: CDR1 SGHTA, CDR2 FQGNSA. Germline trimming cut 4 bases from V and 7 bases from J; bases unmatched to any gene: 7. CDR3 coding DNA: TGTGCCAGCAGCTCGGCGCCTAGCGGGGGAAATGAGCAGTTCTTC. This gives the protein CASSSAPSGGNEQFF.

The rearrangement uses TRBV18 and TRBJ2-1; the match to TRBD2 covers 7 bases. This CDR3 has 16 residues. Germline loops: CDR1 KGHSH, CDR2 LQKENI. J lost 5 bases, V lost 0 bases, and 7 bases had no gene match. The CDR3 nucleotides are TGTGCCAGCTCACCACCTCAGGGCCTAGCGGACAATGAGCAGTTCTTC. It yields the protein CASSPPQGLADNEQFF.